This T cell receptor (beta chain) was captured by sequencing in a study of blood T cells in healthy people across ages. The CDR3 has 15 residues. The V gene's germline CDR1 is MDHEN and CDR2 SYDVKM. Trimming at V came to 6 bases and at J to 3 bases, leaving 11 bases not matched to a gene. Then a second PCR, running roughly 7 to 11 cycles, was carried out with a sample-barcoded 5' primer and a J-beta primer mix. One entry per CDR3 protein, called by TCRdb with MiXCR from the 5' RACE reads. The data hold hundreds of thousands of distinct CDR3 sequences, with 55% to 70% observed a single time. Each of the donors had 8 to 10 milliliters of peripheral blood drawn into EDTA-treated Vacutainer tubes.

The chain has TRBV28 and TRBJ2-7; 7 bases agree with TRBD1. Sequenced material: blood. The TCR comes from a man aged 30 to 39 in good health. The CDR3 loop is CASSRSGTADYEQYF. CDR3 bases: TGTGCCAGCAGCCGCTCCGGGACAGCGGACTACGAGCAGTACTTC.